The clone carrying this TCR beta chain was observed a handful of times. These data belong to a study of regulatory T cells in long-lasting Graves disease. This CDR3 region has 15 residues. Germline V gene sequence: CDR1 SGHKS, CDR2 YYEKEE (reference sequence). V lost 0 bases and J lost 6, with 10 bases in between. Documented time point: newly diagnosed GD, antithyroid drugs for less than 3 months. PBMC-extracted RNA yielded the TCR library. The TCR beta library used iRepertoire HTBI primers with Arm-PCR amplification of CDR3. TCRdb independently ran MiXCR on the multiplex PCR reads; one entry per CDR3 protein. Of a few hundred thousand distinct CDR3 sequences in the sample, around 20% were seen once.

This rearrangement joins TRBV5-5 to TRBJ1-6; D unresolved. The sequenced sample was peripheral blood mononuclear cells (PBMCs), obtained at new diagnosis, from a patient treated with antithyroid drugs. The TCR sequence derives from a female donor with Graves disease. As DNA, the CDR3 is TGTGCCAGCAGCTTGGGGACGGGCGGTAATTCACCCCTCCACTTT. Translating gives CASSLGTGGNSPLHF.